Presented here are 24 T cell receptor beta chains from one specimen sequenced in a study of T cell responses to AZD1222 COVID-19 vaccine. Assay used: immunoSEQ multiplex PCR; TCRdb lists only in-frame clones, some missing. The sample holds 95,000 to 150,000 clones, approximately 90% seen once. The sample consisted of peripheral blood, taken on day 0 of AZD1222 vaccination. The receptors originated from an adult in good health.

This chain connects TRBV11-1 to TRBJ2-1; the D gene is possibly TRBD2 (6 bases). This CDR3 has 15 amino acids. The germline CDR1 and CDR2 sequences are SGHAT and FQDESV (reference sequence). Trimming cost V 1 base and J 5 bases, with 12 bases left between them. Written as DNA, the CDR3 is TGTGCCAGCAGCTTAGGCCTAGCGCCGAACAATGAGCAGTTCTTC. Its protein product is CASSLGLAPNNEQFF.

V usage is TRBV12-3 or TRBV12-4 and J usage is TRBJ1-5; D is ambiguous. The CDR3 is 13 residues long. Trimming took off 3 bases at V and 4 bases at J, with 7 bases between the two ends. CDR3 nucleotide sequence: TGTGCCAGCAGTTTTTGGGAGAATCAGCCCCAGCATTTT. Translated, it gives CASSFWENQPQHF.

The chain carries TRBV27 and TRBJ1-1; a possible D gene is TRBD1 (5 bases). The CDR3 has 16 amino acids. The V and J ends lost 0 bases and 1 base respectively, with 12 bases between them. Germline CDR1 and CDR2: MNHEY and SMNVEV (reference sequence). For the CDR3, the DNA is TGTGCCAGCAGTTTATCTGGGGCCGTCCCGAACACTGAAGCTTTCTTT. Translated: CASSLSGAVPNTEAFF.

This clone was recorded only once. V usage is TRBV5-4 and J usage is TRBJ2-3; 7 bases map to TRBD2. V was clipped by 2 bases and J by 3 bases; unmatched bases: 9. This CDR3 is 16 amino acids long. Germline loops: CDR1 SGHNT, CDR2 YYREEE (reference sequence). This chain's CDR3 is CASSFRLAEGTDTQYF. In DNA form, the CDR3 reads TGTGCCAGCAGCTTCCGTCTAGCGGAAGGTACAGATACGCAGTATTTT.

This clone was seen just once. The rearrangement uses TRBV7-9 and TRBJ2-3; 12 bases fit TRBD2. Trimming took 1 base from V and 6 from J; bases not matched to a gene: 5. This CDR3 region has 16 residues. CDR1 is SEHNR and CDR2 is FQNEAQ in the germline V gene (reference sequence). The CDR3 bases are TGTGCCAGCAGCTTAGGACTAGCGGGAGTCGGGGATACGCAGTATTTT. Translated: CASSLGLAGVGDTQYF.

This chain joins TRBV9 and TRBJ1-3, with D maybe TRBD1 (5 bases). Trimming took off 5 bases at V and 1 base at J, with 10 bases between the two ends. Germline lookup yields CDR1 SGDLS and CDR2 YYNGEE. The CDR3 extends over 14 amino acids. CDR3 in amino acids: CASSAGTSGNTIYF. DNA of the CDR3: TGTGCCAGCAGTGCGGGGACGTCTGGAAACACCATATATTTT.

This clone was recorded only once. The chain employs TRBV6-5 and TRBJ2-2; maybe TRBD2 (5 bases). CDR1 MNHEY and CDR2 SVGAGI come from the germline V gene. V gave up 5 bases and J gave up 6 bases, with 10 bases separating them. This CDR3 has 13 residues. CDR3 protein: CASSTRRAGELFF. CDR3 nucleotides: TGTGCCAGCAGTACGCGGCGGGCCGGGGAGCTGTTTTTT.

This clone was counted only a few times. The CDR3 DNA sequence: TGTGCCAGCACAGAAACCGCCGGTAGCAATCAGCCCCAGCATTTT. It codes for CASTETAGSNQPQHF. The V call is TRBV6-5, the J call TRBJ1-5; D gene ambiguous. CDR3 length: 15 residues. Trimming cost V 7 bases and J 0 bases, with 13 bases left between them. Germline V gene data show CDR1 as MNHEY and CDR2 as SVGAGI.

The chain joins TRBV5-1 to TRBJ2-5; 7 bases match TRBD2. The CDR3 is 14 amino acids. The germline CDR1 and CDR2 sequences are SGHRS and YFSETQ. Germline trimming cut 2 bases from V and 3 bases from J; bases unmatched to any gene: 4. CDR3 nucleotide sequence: TGCGCCAGCAGCTTCCTGGCGGGAGAAGAGACCCAGTACTTC. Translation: CASSFLAGEETQYF.

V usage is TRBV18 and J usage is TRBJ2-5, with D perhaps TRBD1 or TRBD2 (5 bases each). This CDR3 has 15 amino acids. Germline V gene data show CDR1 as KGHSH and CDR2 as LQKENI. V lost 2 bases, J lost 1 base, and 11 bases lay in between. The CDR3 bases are TGTGCCAGCTCACCATGGGCCGGGACCCAAGAGACCCAGTACTTC. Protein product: CASSPWAGTQETQYF.

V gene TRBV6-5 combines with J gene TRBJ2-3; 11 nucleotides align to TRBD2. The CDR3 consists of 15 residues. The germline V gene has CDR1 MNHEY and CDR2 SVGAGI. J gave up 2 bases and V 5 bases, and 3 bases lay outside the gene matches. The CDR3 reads CASSTGLADTDTQYF. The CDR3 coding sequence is TGTGCCAGCAGTACGGGACTAGCGGACACAGATACGCAGTATTTT.

The CDR3 protein is CASARTRGNQPQHF. The CDR3 region has the DNA TGTGCCAGCGCAAGGACAAGGGGCAATCAGCCCCAGCATTTT. The chain joins TRBV27 to TRBJ1-5, with D perhaps matching TRBD1 (5 bases). The germline V gene encodes CDR1 MNHEY and CDR2 SMNVEV (reference sequence). V was shortened by 8 bases and J by 2 bases, with 13 bases between the two germline ends. The CDR3 covers 14 residues.

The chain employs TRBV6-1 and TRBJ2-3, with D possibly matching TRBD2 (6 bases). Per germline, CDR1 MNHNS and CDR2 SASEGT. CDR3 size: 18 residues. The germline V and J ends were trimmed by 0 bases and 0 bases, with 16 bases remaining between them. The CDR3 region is CASSEALLVSGSTDTQYF. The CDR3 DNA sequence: TGTGCCAGCAGTGAAGCGCTTCTGGTTAGCGGAAGCACAGATACGCAGTATTTT.

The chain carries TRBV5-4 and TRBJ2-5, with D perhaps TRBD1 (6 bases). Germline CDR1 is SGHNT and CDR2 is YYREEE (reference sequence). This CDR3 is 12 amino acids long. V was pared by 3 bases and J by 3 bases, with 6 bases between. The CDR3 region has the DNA TGTGCCAGCAGCTCAGGGGAAGAGACCCAGTACTTC. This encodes CASSSGEETQYF.

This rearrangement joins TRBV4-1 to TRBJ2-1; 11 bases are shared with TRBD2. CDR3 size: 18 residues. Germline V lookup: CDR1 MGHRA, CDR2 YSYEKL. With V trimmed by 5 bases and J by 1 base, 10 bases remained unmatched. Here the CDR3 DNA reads TGCGCCAGCAGCGATCTAGCGGGAGGTGGCGGGTCCTACAATGAGCAGTTCTTC. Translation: CASSDLAGGGGSYNEQFF.

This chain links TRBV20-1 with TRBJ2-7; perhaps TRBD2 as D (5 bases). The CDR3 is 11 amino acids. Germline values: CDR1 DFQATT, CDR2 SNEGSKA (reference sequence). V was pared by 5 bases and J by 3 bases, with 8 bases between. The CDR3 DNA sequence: TGCAGTGCTCCGAGGGACTACGAGCAGTACTTC. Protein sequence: CSAPRDYEQYF.

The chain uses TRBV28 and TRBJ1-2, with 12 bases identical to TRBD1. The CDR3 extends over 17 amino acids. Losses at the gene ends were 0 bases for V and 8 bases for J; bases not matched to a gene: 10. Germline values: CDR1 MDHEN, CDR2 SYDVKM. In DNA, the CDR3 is TGTGCCAGCAGTTTATGGGGACAGGGGGCGATACGGGAAGGCTACACCTTC. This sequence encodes CASSLWGQGAIREGYTF.

This CDR3 is CASSGGTGFGQETQYF. CDR3 coding DNA: TGTGCCAGCAGTGGGGGAACAGGGTTCGGCCAAGAGACCCAGTACTTC. The chain recombines TRBV28 with TRBJ2-5; the D gene is possibly TRBD1 (6 bases). The CDR3 contains 16 residues. V was cut by 5 bases and J by 1 base, with 17 bases left in between. Germline values: CDR1 MDHEN, CDR2 SYDVKM.

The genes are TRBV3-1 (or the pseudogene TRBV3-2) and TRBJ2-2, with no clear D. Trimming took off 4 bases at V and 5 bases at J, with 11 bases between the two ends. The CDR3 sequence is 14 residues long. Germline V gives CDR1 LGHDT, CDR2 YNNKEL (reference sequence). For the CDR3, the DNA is TGTGCCAGCAGCCCACCTATCCCAACCGGGGAGCTGTTTTTT. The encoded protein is CASSPPIPTGELFF.

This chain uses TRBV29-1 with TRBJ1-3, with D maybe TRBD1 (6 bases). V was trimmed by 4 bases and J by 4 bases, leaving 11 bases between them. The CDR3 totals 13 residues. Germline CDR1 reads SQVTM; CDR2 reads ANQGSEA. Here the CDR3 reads CSVVETGGNTIYF. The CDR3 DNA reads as TGCAGCGTTGTGGAAACAGGGGGAAACACCATATATTTT.

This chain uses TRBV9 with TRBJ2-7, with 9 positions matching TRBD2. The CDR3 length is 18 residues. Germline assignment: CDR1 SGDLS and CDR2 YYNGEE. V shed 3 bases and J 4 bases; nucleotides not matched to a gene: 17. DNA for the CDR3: TGTGCCAGCAGCGGGGGGGCTAGCGGGATTGATTCACCATACGAGCAGTACTTC. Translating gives CASSGGASGIDSPYEQYF.

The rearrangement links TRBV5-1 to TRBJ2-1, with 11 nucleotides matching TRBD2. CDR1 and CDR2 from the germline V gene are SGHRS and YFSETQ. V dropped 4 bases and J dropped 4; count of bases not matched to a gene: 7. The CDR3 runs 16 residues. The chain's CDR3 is CASSPTGTSGYNEQFF. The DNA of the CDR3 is TGCGCCAGCAGCCCAACCGGGACTAGCGGATACAATGAGCAGTTCTTC. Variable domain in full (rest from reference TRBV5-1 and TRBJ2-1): KAGVTQTPRYLIKTRGQQVTLSCSPISGHRSVSWYQQTPGQGLQFLFEYFSETQRNKGNFPGRFSGRQFSNSRSEMNVSTLELGDSALYLCASSPTGTSGYNEQFFGPGTRLTVL.

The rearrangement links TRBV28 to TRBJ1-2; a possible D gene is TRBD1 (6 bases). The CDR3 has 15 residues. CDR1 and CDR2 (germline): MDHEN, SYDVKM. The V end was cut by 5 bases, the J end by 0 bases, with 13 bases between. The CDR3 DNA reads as TGTGCCAGCAGTCCCTCAGGGGAAGCTAACTATGGCTACACCTTC. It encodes CASSPSGEANYGYTF.

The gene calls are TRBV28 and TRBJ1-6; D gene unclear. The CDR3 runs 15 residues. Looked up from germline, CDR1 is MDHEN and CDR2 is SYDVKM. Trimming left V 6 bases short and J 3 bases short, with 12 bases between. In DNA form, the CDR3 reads TGTGCCAGCAGAATACCTTACAACTATAATTCACCCCTCCACTTT. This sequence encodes CASRIPYNYNSPLHF.